The entry below describes one T cell receptor beta chain. The antigen is unknown. The sample is drawn from a study of long-term antiretroviral therapy in people with HIV. Study-wide results and caveats: Pre-ART expanded TRB clones stayed dominant throughout, though often decreasing after ART.

Germline loops: CDR1 MNHEY, CDR2 SMNVEV (reference sequence). V trimming: 2 bases; J trimming: 7 bases; junction bases outside the gene matches: 3. CDR3 length: 13 amino acids. Researchers report immunoSEQ v3.0 was run at survey level. Repertoires were generated with immunoSEQ multiplex PCR, while TCRdb's copy carries only in-frame clones and drops some. Of about 23,000 clones detected, over 80% appear once; the ten largest clones hold approximately 15%. Amounts of roughly 1-11 million cryopreserved PBMC were held in the samples before DNA extraction. This sequence originates from a man younger than 45 with HIV. The rearrangement links TRBV27 to TRBJ1-2; 8 bases are shared with TRBD1. The starting material was unsorted PBMCs, obtained roughly 4.1 years after starting antiretroviral therapy. CDR3 sequence: CASSLKGTGGYTF. In nucleotides, the CDR3 is TGTGCCAGCAGTTTAAAGGGGACAGGTGGCTACACCTTC.